The sequence of this T cell receptor (beta chain) was determined in a study of patients and donors after allogeneic stem cell transplantation. This clonotype has just a few counts. One entry per CDR3 protein results from TCRdb running MiXCR on the RT-PCR reads. The data show about 200,000 distinct CDR3 sequences, roughly two fifths seen once. After removal of 3 bases from V and 1 base from J, the junction contained 2 bases not matched to a gene. The CDR3 spans 15 residues. Looked up from germline, CDR1 is LGHNA and CDR2 is YSLEER. The V call is TRBV4-3, the J call TRBJ1-4, with TRBD1 matching over 7 bases. This receptor was obtained from a human donor who was either an allogeneic HSCT recipient or a stem cell or donor lymphocyte infusion donor (not recorded which). It is not recorded whose cells these are; they may come from a transplant donor. Sequenced material: blood, either unsorted or a sorted T cell fraction (not recorded which). The CDR3 nucleotides are TGCGCCAGCAGCCAGGGACAGCTAACTAATGAAAAACTGTTTTTT. It specifies CASSQGQLTNEKLFF.